The sequence of this T cell receptor (beta chain) was determined in a study of T cells after yellow fever vaccination. The CDR3 extends over 14 amino acids. Germline loops: CDR1 LGHDT, CDR2 YNNKEL (reference sequence). Trimming at V came to 4 bases and at J to 6 bases, leaving 5 bases not matched to a gene. This clonotype was seen a few times. TCRdb reprocessed the 5' RACE reads via MiXCR and lists one record per CDR3 protein. The profile shows about 260,000 distinct CDR3 sequences, roughly 13% of them singletons. The V call is TRBV3-1, the J call TRBJ2-7, with 11 bases identical to TRBD2. The sequencing here drew on CD4+ T cells sorted from PBMCs, taken 45 days after the yellow fever booster vaccination. This TCR was sampled from a man aged 25 to 45 who received the YFV17D yellow fever vaccine. CDR3 sequence reads: CASSRASGRIEQYF. CDR3 bases: TGTGCCAGCAGCCGAGCTAGCGGGAGGATCGAGCAGTACTTC.